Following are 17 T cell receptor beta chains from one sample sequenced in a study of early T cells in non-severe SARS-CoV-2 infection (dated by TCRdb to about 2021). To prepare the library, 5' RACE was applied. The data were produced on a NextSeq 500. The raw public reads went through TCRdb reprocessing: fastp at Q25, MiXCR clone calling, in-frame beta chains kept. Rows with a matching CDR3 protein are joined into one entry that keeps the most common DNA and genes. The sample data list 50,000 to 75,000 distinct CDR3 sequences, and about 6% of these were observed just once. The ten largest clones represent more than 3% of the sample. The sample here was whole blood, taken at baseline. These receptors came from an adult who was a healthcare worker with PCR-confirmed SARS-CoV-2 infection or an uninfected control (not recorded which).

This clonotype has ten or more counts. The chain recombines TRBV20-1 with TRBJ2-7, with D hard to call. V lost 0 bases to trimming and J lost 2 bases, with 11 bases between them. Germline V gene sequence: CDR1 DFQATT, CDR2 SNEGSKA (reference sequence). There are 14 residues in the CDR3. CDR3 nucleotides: TGCAGTGCTAGAGATTTGGTCCCCCCCTACGAGCAGTACTTC. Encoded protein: CSARDLVPPYEQYF.

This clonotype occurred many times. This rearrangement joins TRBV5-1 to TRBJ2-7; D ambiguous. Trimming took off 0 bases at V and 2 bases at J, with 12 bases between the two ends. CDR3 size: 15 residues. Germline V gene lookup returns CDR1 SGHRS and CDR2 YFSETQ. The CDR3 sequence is CASSLGPDGAYEQYF. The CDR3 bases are TGCGCCAGCAGCTTGGGGCCAGATGGGGCCTACGAGCAGTACTTC.

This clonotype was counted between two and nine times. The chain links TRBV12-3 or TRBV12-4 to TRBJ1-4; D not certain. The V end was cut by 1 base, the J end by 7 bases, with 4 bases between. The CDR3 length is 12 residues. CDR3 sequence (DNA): TGTGCCAGCAGTTTAGGGCTTGAAAAACTGTTTTTT. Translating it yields CASSLGLEKLFF.

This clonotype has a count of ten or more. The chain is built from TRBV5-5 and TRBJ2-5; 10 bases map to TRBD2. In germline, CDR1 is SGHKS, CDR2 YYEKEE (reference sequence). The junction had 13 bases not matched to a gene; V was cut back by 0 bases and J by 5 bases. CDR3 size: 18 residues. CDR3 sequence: CASSLAPVASGRTETQYF. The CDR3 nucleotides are TGTGCCAGCAGCTTGGCCCCCGTTGCTAGCGGGAGAACGGAGACCCAGTACTTC.

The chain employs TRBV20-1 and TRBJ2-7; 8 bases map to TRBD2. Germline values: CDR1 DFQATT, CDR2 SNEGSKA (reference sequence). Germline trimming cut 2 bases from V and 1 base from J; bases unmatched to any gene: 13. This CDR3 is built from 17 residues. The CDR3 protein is CSARSPFTSGTSYEQYF. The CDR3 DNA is TGCAGTGCTAGATCTCCCTTCACTAGCGGCACATCCTACGAGCAGTACTTC.

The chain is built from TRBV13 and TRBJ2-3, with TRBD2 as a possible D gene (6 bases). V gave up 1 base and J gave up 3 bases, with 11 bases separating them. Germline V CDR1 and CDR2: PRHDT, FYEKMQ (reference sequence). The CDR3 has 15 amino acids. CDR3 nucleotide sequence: TGTGCCAGCAGCTTAGATGTGGGGAGGACAGATACGCAGTATTTT. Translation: CASSLDVGRTDTQYF.

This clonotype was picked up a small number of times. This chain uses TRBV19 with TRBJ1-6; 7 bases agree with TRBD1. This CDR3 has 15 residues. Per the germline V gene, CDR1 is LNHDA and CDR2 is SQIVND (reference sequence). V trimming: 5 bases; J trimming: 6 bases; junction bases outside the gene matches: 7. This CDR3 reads CASSPGTELNSPLHF. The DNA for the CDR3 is TGTGCCAGTAGTCCCGGGACAGAACTTAATTCACCCCTCCACTTT.

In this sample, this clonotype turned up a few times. The CDR3 sequence: CASSYEGAMYNEQFF. The CDR3 nucleotides read TGTGCCAGCAGTTACGAGGGGGCAATGTACAATGAGCAGTTCTTC. The rearrangement joins TRBV6-5 to TRBJ2-1, with 7 bases matching TRBD1. Germline CDR1 and CDR2: MNHEY and SVGAGI. J was trimmed by 4 bases and V by 2 bases; bases with no gene match: 5. The CDR3 covers 15 residues.

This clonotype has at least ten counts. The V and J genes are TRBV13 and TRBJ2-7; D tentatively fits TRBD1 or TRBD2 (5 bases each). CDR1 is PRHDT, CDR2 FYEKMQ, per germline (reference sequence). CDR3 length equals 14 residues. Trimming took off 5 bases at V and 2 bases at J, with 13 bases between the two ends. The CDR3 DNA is TGTGCCAGCAGCCCGAGGGGAAGTACCTACGAGCAGTACTTC. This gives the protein CASSPRGSTYEQYF.

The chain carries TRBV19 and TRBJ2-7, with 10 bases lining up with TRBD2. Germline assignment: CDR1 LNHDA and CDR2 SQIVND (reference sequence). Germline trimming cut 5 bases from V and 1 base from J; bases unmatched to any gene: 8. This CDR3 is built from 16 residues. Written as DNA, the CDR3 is TGTGCCAGTAGTGCGTCCAGACTAGCGGGTTCCTACGAGCAGTACTTC. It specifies CASSASRLAGSYEQYF.

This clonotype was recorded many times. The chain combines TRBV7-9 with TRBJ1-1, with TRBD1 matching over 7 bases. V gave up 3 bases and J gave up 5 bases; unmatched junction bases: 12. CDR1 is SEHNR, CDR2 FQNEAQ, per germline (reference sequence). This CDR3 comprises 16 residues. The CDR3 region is CASSFLTGMVETEAFF. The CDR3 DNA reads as TGTGCCAGCAGCTTCCTGACAGGGATGGTTGAAACTGAAGCTTTCTTT.

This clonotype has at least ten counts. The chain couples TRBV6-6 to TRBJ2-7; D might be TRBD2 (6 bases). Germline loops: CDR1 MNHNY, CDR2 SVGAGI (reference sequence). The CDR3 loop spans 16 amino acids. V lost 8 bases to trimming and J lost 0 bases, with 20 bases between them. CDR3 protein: CASGIERARNSYEQYF. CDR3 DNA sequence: TGTGCCAGCGGGATCGAGCGGGCTAGAAACTCCTACGAGCAGTACTTC.

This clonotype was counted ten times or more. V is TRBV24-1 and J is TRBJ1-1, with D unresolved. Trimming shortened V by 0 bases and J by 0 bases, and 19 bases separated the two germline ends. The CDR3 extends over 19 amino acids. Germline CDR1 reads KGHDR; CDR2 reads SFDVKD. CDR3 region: CATSDLRTYRPLLNTEAFF. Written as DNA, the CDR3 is TGTGCCACCAGTGATTTGAGAACTTATAGGCCTCTATTGAACACTGAAGCTTTCTTT.

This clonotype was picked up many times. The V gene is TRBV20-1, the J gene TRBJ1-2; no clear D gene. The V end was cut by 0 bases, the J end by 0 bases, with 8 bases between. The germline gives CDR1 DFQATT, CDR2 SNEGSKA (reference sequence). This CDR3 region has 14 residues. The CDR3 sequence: CSARDLLANYGYTF. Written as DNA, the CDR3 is TGCAGTGCTAGAGATCTTTTAGCTAACTATGGCTACACCTTC.

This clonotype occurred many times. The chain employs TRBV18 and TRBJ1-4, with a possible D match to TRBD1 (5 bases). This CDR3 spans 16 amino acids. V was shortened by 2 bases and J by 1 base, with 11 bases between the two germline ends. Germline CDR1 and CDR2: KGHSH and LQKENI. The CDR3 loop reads CASSPITGKTNEKLFF. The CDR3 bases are TGTGCCAGCTCACCAATAACAGGAAAAACTAATGAAAAACTGTTTTTT.

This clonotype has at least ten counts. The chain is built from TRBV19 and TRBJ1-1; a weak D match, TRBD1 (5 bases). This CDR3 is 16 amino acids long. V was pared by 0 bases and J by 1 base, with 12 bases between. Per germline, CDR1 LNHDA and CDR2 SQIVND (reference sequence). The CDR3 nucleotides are TGTGCCAGTAGTATAGAGCCCGGGACGGAGAACACTGAAGCTTTCTTT. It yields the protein CASSIEPGTENTEAFF.

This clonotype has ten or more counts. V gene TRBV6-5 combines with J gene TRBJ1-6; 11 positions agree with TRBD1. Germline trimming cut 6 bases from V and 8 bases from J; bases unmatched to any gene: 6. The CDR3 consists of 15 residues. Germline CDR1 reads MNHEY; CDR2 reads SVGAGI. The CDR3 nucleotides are TGTGCCAGCAGCCTGGGACAGGGGGATTATTCACCCCTCCACTTT. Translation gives CASSLGQGDYSPLHF.